Below are 25 T cell receptor beta chains sequenced from a single sample in a study of blood T cells in healthy people across ages. Then a second PCR, running roughly 6 to 11 cycles, was carried out with a sample-barcoded 5' primer and a J-beta primer mix. From the 5' RACE reads, TCRdb called clonotypes with MiXCR, one entry per CDR3 protein. The sample has approximately 800,000 distinct CDR3 sequences, less than 80% seen once; the top ten hold about a quarter. The sample comprised blood. All receptors derive from a man aged 25 to 45 in good health.

The V gene is TRBV5-1, the J gene TRBJ2-7, with D uncertain. Trimming took 3 bases from V and 2 from J, leaving 12 bases between them. The CDR3 contains 14 residues. From germline, CDR1 is SGHRS and CDR2 YFSETQ. CDR3 in amino acids: CASSSADPTYEQYF. CDR3 DNA sequence: TGCGCCAGCAGCTCGGCAGACCCCACCTACGAGCAGTACTTC.

CDR3 in DNA: TGTGCCAGCAGCCCCCAGACTGCTTACGAGCAGTACTTC. It codes for CASSPQTAYEQYF. The J gene is TRBJ2-7, the V gene TRBV9; no clear D gene. Trimming cost V 4 bases and J 4 bases, with 12 bases left between them. The CDR3 runs to 13 residues. Germline lookup yields CDR1 SGDLS and CDR2 YYNGEE.

This clonotype appeared a few times. The chain carries TRBV4-3 and TRBJ2-7; D is perhaps TRBD2 (5 bases). The germline V gene has CDR1 LGHNA and CDR2 YSLEER. The length of the CDR3 is 15 residues. Between the trimmed V and J ends, which lost 2 bases and 2 bases, there was a span of 13 bases. The CDR3 region has the DNA TGCGCCAGCAGCCAAATTTCGGGGTCGGCCTACGAGCAGTACTTC. Amino acid sequence: CASSQISGSAYEQYF.

This clonotype was detected only once. V usage is TRBV7-9 and J usage is TRBJ2-5, with 10 bases that match TRBD2. Per germline, CDR1 SEHNR and CDR2 FQNEAQ (reference sequence). This CDR3 is built from 15 residues. J gave up 11 bases and V 6 bases, and 15 bases lay outside the gene matches. Written as DNA, the CDR3 is TGTGCCAGCAGGGGCAGAGCGGGGGGGCCGAATGAGCAGTACTTC. Translation: CASRGRAGGPNEQYF.

The V gene is TRBV10-3, the J gene TRBJ2-3; 8 bases fit TRBD1. Germline V CDR1 and CDR2: ENHRY, SYGVKD. CDR3 size: 13 residues. The J segment lost 5 bases and the V segment lost 8 bases, leaving 6 bases of the junction unmatched. CDR3: CAIAQGVVDTQYF. CDR3 nucleotides: TGTGCCATCGCACAGGGGGTAGTAGATACGCAGTATTTT.

The J gene is TRBJ2-7, the V gene TRBV9; D gene ambiguous. The end of the DNA aligns better with TRBJ2-5, so the J call may be wrong. CDR1 and CDR2 from the germline V gene are SGDLS and YYNGEE. This CDR3 region has 14 residues. CDR3 DNA: TGTGCCAGCAGCGTAGGCGTACCCAGGGAGACCCAGTACTTC. Translated, it gives CASSVGVPRETQYF.

This clonotype has a handful of counts. This rearrangement joins TRBV9 to TRBJ1-2; no clear D. The CDR3 sequence is 13 residues long. The V end lost 0 bases, the J end lost 4 bases, and 7 bases lay between the germline ends. Germline V CDR1 and CDR2: SGDLS, YYNGEE. The CDR3 is CASSVDDTYGYTF. The CDR3 DNA reads as TGTGCCAGCAGCGTAGACGATACCTATGGCTACACCTTC.

This clonotype appeared once. V usage is TRBV12-3 or TRBV12-4 and J usage is TRBJ2-7; D perhaps matches TRBD1 (5 bases). Trimming took off 4 bases at V and 3 bases at J, with 16 bases between the two ends. The CDR3 length is 15 residues. The CDR3 protein is CASSSLPGHGYEQYF. CDR3 DNA: TGTGCCAGCAGTTCCCTTCCAGGGCATGGCTACGAGCAGTACTTC.

This chain joins TRBV4-2 and TRBJ2-2; TRBD2 is a possible D gene (5 bases). V lost 1 base, J lost 5 bases, and 14 bases lay in between. CDR3 length equals 16 residues. The germline CDR1 and CDR2 sequences are LGHNA and YNFKEQ. CDR3 protein: CASSQVSYSGTGELFF. In DNA form, the CDR3 reads TGTGCCAGCAGCCAAGTCTCCTACTCGGGAACCGGGGAGCTGTTTTTT.

The chain couples TRBV10-3 to TRBJ2-5; TRBD1 matches 12 bases. J was trimmed by 4 bases and V by 2 bases; bases with no gene match: 5. Germline loops: CDR1 ENHRY, CDR2 SYGVKD. The CDR3 runs to 16 residues. CDR3: CAISEEGTGGRETQYF. For the CDR3, the DNA is TGTGCCATCAGTGAGGAGGGGACAGGGGGCAGAGAGACCCAGTACTTC.

The chain recombines TRBV28 with TRBJ2-5; no clear D. Germline CDR1 and CDR2: MDHEN and SYDVKM. V was clipped by 6 bases and J by 13 bases, with 15 bases between them. The CDR3 length is 11 residues. The CDR3 nucleotides read TGTGCCAGCAGCACCCCGTTGGGAACGTACTTC. Translated: CASSTPLGTYF.

The chain is built from TRBV4-3 and TRBJ2-1; 7 bases match TRBD2. V dropped 1 base and J dropped 6; count of bases not matched to a gene: 18. This CDR3 has 19 amino acids. CDR1 LGHNA and CDR2 YSLEER come from the germline V gene. As DNA, the CDR3 is TGCGCCAGCAGCCAAGCAAGCGGGGCCCACTTTCCTATCCTCAATGAGCAGTTCTTC. Protein sequence: CASSQASGAHFPILNEQFF.

This rearrangement joins TRBV11-3 to TRBJ2-2, with D possibly matching TRBD1 (5 bases). This CDR3 region has 15 residues. Germline V CDR1 and CDR2: SGHNT, YENEEA. With 1 base removed from V and 0 bases from J, the gap between germline ends came to 6 bases. CDR3 region: CASSLAQANTGELFF. Here the CDR3 DNA reads TGTGCCAGCAGCTTAGCACAGGCGAACACCGGGGAGCTGTTTTTT.

This chain uses TRBV7-9 with TRBJ1-4, with D perhaps TRBD1 (6 bases). CDR1 is SEHNR and CDR2 is FQNEAQ in the germline V gene (reference sequence). V was pared by 5 bases and J by 8 bases, with 21 bases between. The CDR3 has 16 amino acids. The DNA of the CDR3 is TGTGCCAGCAGCCCCTCCCGCCAGGGGAGAAACGAAAAACTGTTTTTT. Encoded protein: CASSPSRQGRNEKLFF.

The sample holds a few counts of this clonotype. The genes are TRBV7-2 and TRBJ2-5; 8 nucleotides match TRBD2. V gave up 5 bases and J gave up 5 bases; unmatched junction bases: 13. The CDR3 runs to 16 residues. Germline CDR1 SGHTA, CDR2 FQGNSA. CDR3 loop: CASSQRVGGGFETQYF. The DNA of the CDR3 is TGTGCCAGCAGCCAACGCGTTGGCGGGGGGTTCGAGACCCAGTACTTC.

This chain joins TRBV7-9 and TRBJ2-7; D is uncertain. V lost 8 bases, J lost 1 base, and 9 bases lay in between. Germline V CDR1 and CDR2: SEHNR, FQNEAQ (reference sequence). The CDR3 covers 12 residues. CDR3 residues: CASELRSYEQYF. The DNA of the CDR3 is TGTGCCAGCGAGTTAAGGTCCTACGAGCAGTACTTC. The full variable domain, rest sourced from reference TRBV7-9 and TRBJ2-7, is DTGVSQNPRHKITKRGQNVTFRCDPISEHNRLYWYRQTLGQGPEFLTYFQNEAQLEKSRLLSDRFSAERPKGSFSTLEIQRTEQGDSAMYLCASELRSYEQYFGPGTRLTVT.

This clonotype was observed once. CDR3 DNA: TGTGCCAGCAGCTTAGAATCTTCATCGGCGTCTACGGCCCTCCACTTT. It encodes CASSLESSSASTALHF. The rearrangement joins TRBV7-6 to TRBJ1-6; no firm D call. From germline, CDR1 is SGHVS and CDR2 FNYEAQ. CDR3 length: 16 residues. With 1 base removed from V and 14 bases from J, the gap between germline ends came to 21 bases.

The chain combines TRBV11-3 with TRBJ2-1, with D perhaps TRBD1 (6 bases). Trimming stripped 0 bases from V and 5 bases from J, with 11 bases between. Germline V CDR1 and CDR2: SGHNT, YENEEA. The CDR3 contains 15 residues. CDR3 in amino acids: CASSLDGGLHNEQFF. CDR3 coding DNA: TGTGCCAGCAGCTTAGATGGGGGCCTCCACAATGAGCAGTTCTTC.

This chain connects TRBV9 to TRBJ2-7; a weak D match, TRBD1 (5 bases). V lost 3 bases and J 0 bases, leaving 7 bases between the germline ends. From germline, CDR1 is SGDLS and CDR2 YYNGEE. There are 13 residues in the CDR3. The CDR3 protein is CASSARDSYEQYF. Here the CDR3 DNA reads TGTGCCAGCAGCGCCAGGGACTCCTACGAGCAGTACTTC.

V gene TRBV10-3 combines with J gene TRBJ2-5, with a tentative D call TRBD1 (8 bases). V shed 8 bases and J shed 11 bases, with 27 bases lying between them. The CDR3 sequence is 15 residues long. The germline V gene encodes CDR1 ENHRY and CDR2 SYGVKD. CDR3 DNA: TGTGCCATCGGGTACAGGGGGGGCCCAAACAATGAGCAGTACTTC. Protein: CAIGYRGGPNNEQYF.

Of note for this clonotype: A far bigger clonotype differs at one base, so this is likely a read error. The V gene is TRBV4-2, the J gene TRBJ2-7; no definite D call. The closer fit of TRBJ2-1 to the DNA end suggests the J call may be wrong. Germline CDR1 LGHNA, CDR2 YNFKEQ. This CDR3 spans 11 amino acids. CDR3 sequence reads: CASCLNNEQFF. The CDR3, as DNA: TGTGCCAGCTGCCTTAACAATGAGCAGTTCTTC.

The V call is TRBV29-1, the J call TRBJ2-1, with D perhaps TRBD1 or TRBD2 (5 bases each). This CDR3 is built from 14 residues. Germline CDR1 is SQVTM and CDR2 is ANQGSEA. The germline V and J ends were trimmed by 8 bases and 3 bases, with 17 bases remaining between them. The CDR3 spells CSSYGDGVYNEQFF. CDR3 nucleotides: TGCAGCTCCTATGGGGACGGGGTCTACAATGAGCAGTTCTTC.

CDR3 in DNA: TGTGCCAGCAGTTTATCCCGTCGATTCTATGAGCAGTTCTTC. This gives the protein CASSLSRRFYEQFF. This chain joins TRBV27 and TRBJ2-1; D not resolved. The CDR3 is 14 amino acids. Looked up from germline, CDR1 is MNHEY and CDR2 is SMNVEV (reference sequence). Trimming removed 0 bases at V and 8 bases at J, with 11 bases between.

This clonotype was found a few times. The chain is built from TRBV29-1 and TRBJ2-7, with D possibly being TRBD1 (7 bases). CDR1 is SQVTM and CDR2 is ANQGSEA in the germline V gene. Trimming pared 6 bases from V and 3 bases from J, leaving 15 bases between. The length of the CDR3 is 13 residues. The CDR3 DNA sequence: TGCAGCGTAATGACAGGGAGGAACTACGAGCAGTACTTC. It codes for CSVMTGRNYEQYF.

The J gene is TRBJ2-2, the V gene TRBV9; no clear D. The CDR3 has 15 amino acids. CDR1 is SGDLS and CDR2 is YYNGEE in the germline V gene. Deletions cut 3 bases from V and 4 bases from J, with 13 bases between. The CDR3 coding sequence is TGTGCCAGCAGCGCTTTCTTTCGGGCCACCGGGGAGCTGTTTTTT. Translated: CASSAFFRATGELFF.